Listed below are T cell receptor beta chains from one sample, sequenced in a study of cytomegalovirus exposure and HLA in healthy donors. TCRdb's table, derived via immunoSEQ multiplex PCR, lists solely in-frame clones and lacks some. The sample lists 160,000 or so clones; 81% were seen once. Sequencing was performed on PBMCs. Source of these receptors: a man over 45 in good health and CMV-seropositive. The CDR3 runs from the conserved cysteine through the conserved F or W. Fields, in order: D gene, clone size, J gene, V gene, CDR3 DNA, CDR3 protein. A D gene is named only where the DNA matches it firmly. Clone size appears in some rows only: once, few, many, or a class for an expanded clone.

D gene: TRBD2; clone size: NA; J gene: TRBJ2-7; V gene: TRBV6-5; CDR3 DNA: TGTGCCAGCAGAAGGACTAGCGATCCCCACGAGCAGTACTTC; CDR3 protein: CASRRTSDPHEQYF
D gene: TRBD1; clone size: once; J gene: TRBJ2-7; V gene: TRBV18; CDR3 DNA: TGTGCCAGCTCACGGGGACAGGGGGATTCCTACGAGCAGTACTTC; CDR3 protein: CASSRGQGDSYEQYF
D gene: NA; clone size: once; J gene: TRBJ2-7; V gene: TRBV5-5; CDR3 DNA: TGTACCAGCAGCTTGGGACCGGGGGCCTACGAGCAGTACTTC; CDR3 protein: CTSSLGPGAYEQYF
D gene: TRBD2; clone size: NA; J gene: TRBJ2-1; V gene: TRBV5-1; CDR3 DNA: TGCGCCAGCAGAATCAGCGGGGAGAACAATGAGCAGTTCTTC; CDR3 protein: CASRISGENNEQFF
D gene: TRBD1; clone size: NA; J gene: TRBJ1-5; V gene: TRBV2; CDR3 DNA: TGTGCCAGCAGTGAAGCTACAGGGGATCAGCCCCAGCATTTT; CDR3 protein: CASSEATGDQPQHF
D gene: TRBD1; clone size: NA; J gene: TRBJ1-5; V gene: TRBV10-2; CDR3 DNA: TGCGCCAGCAGTCGACAGGGGCATCAGCCCCAGCATTTT; CDR3 protein: CASSRQGHQPQHF
D gene: NA; clone size: once; J gene: TRBJ1-2; V gene: TRBV6-5; CDR3 DNA: TGTGCCAGCTGGACAGCCAACTATGGCTACACCTTC; CDR3 protein: CASWTANYGYTF
D gene: TRBD1; clone size: NA; J gene: TRBJ1-4; V gene: TRBV7-8; CDR3 DNA: TGTGCCAGCAGCTGGGGACAGGGGAAAGAAAAACTGTTTTTT; CDR3 protein: CASSWGQGKEKLFF
D gene: TRBD2; clone size: few; J gene: TRBJ2-3; V gene: TRBV9; CDR3 DNA: TGTGCCAGCAGCGTTTTACCGACTAGCGGGAGTTCAGATACGCAGTATTTT; CDR3 protein: CASSVLPTSGSSDTQYF
D gene: NA; clone size: NA; J gene: TRBJ1-1; V gene: TRBV5-4; CDR3 DNA: TGTGCCAGCAGCCCTTTCAGGTCCGGATTTCCTGAAGCTTTCTTT; CDR3 protein: CASSPFRSGFPEAFF
D gene: NA; clone size: NA; J gene: TRBJ2-1; V gene: TRBV27; CDR3 DNA: TGTGCCAGCAGTTTAGTAGGGGTCTCCTACAATGAGCAGTTCTTC; CDR3 protein: CASSLVGVSYNEQFF